One and the same sample provided the 28 T cell receptor beta chains below, sequenced in a study of blood T cell repertoires in COVID-19. The protocol was immunoSEQ multiplex PCR, while the TCRdb copy is restricted to in-frame clones and leaves out a portion. The data hold around 40,000 clones, with about 89% observed a single time. Material for sequencing was peripheral blood. These TCRs come from a man aged 50 to 60 with active COVID-19.

About this clone itself: The sample carries other DNA sequences with the same CDR3. This rearrangement joins TRBV7-9 to TRBJ2-2, with TRBD1 matching over 11 bases. Unmatched junction bases numbered 2, after V lost 5 bases and J lost 6 bases. There are 14 residues in the CDR3. Germline assignment: CDR1 SEHNR and CDR2 FQNEAQ (reference sequence). CDR3 coding DNA: TGTGCCAGCAGCCGGGACAGGGGGTCCGGGGAGCTGTTTTTT. Amino acids: CASSRDRGSGELFF. The full variable domain, with the rest looked up from reference TRBV7-9 and TRBJ2-2, is DTGVSQNPRHKITKRGQNVTFRCDPISEHNRLYWYRQTLGQGPEFLTYFQNEAQLEKSRLLSDRFSAERPKGSFSTLEIQRTEQGDSAMYLCASSRDRGSGELFFGEGSRLTVL.

As concerns this clone: The germline gene is not matched at one end of the junction; a read error may be the cause. V and J are TRBV11-2 and TRBJ2-7; D not certain. CDR3 length: 12 residues. CDR1 and CDR2 from the germline V gene are SGHAT and FQNNGV. This CDR3 is CASSLLRIGVIF. The CDR3 DNA reads TGTGCCAGCAGCCTCCTACGGATTGGAGTTATATTC.

V is TRBV5-6 and J is TRBJ1-2; D gene ambiguous. V was clipped by 2 bases and J by 13 bases, with 15 bases between them. CDR1 and CDR2 from the germline V gene are SGHDT and YYEEEE. CDR3 size: 12 residues. CDR3 sequence reads: CASSFRSSPSTF. The CDR3 DNA sequence: TGTGCCAGCAGCTTCAGATCTAGCCCCTCCACCTTC.

This chain connects TRBV5-4 to TRBJ1-1, with D unresolved. Germline V lookup: CDR1 SGHNT, CDR2 YYREEE (reference sequence). CDR3 length: 14 amino acids. V was pared by 2 bases and J by 4 bases, with 12 bases between. DNA for the CDR3: TGTGCCAGCAGCTTATACCAGGCGCCCACTGAAGCTTTCTTT. Protein sequence: CASSLYQAPTEAFF.

The V call is TRBV28, the J call TRBJ2-3, with 10 bases fitting TRBD2. CDR3 length equals 15 residues. Germline trimming cut 7 bases from V and 0 bases from J; bases unmatched to any gene: 4. Looked up from germline, CDR1 is MDHEN and CDR2 is SYDVKM. The CDR3 coding sequence is TGTGCCAGCAAAGCGGGAGGGCCTAGCACAGATACGCAGTATTTT. It is translated as CASKAGGPSTDTQYF.

In its sample, this clone was seen once. The genes are TRBV28 and TRBJ2-5, with 9 bases that match TRBD1. CDR3 length equals 13 residues. V trimming: 3 bases; J trimming: 5 bases; junction bases outside the gene matches: 1. CDR1 MDHEN and CDR2 SYDVKM come from the germline V gene. The CDR3, as DNA: TGTGCCAGCAGTTTTGGGACAGGGGAGACCCAGTACTTC. This gives the protein CASSFGTGETQYF.

This chain uses TRBV28 with TRBJ1-6; 7 nucleotides align to TRBD1. V lost 10 bases and J lost 0; bases outside the gene matches: 12. In germline, CDR1 is MDHEN, CDR2 SYDVKM. The CDR3 extends over 17 amino acids. CDR3 loop: CATSPGTASSYNSPLHF. The CDR3 DNA sequence: TGTGCCACTTCCCCTGGGACAGCGAGCTCCTATAATTCACCCCTCCACTTT. The entire variable domain, with the rest obtained from reference TRBV28 and TRBJ1-6, is as follows: DVKVTQSSRYLVKRTGEKVFLECVQDMDHENMFWYRQDPGLGLRLIYFSYDVKMKEKGDIPEGYSVSREKKERFSLILESASTNQTSMYLCATSPGTASSYNSPLHFGNGTRLTVT.

The chain joins TRBV27 to TRBJ1-2; 10 nucleotides align to TRBD1. Losses at the gene ends were 5 bases for V and 2 bases for J; bases not matched to a gene: 5. The V gene's germline CDR1 is MNHEY and CDR2 SMNVEV (reference sequence). The CDR3 sequence is 15 residues long. The chain's CDR3 is CASSAPGQGNYGYTF. For the CDR3, the DNA is TGTGCCAGCAGTGCGCCGGGACAGGGGAACTATGGCTACACCTTC.

V and J are TRBV28 and TRBJ2-6; the D gene is possibly TRBD1 (6 bases). The germline V gene encodes CDR1 MDHEN and CDR2 SYDVKM. Trimming shortened V by 6 bases and J by 3 bases, and 15 bases separated the two germline ends. The CDR3 runs to 16 residues. The CDR3 loop is CASSHVEGDGANVLTF. CDR3 sequence (DNA): TGTGCCAGCAGCCACGTCGAGGGGGATGGGGCCAACGTCCTGACTTTC. The whole variable domain, filled in from reference TRBV28 and TRBJ2-6, reads DVKVTQSSRYLVKRTGEKVFLECVQDMDHENMFWYRQDPGLGLRLIYFSYDVKMKEKGDIPEGYSVSREKKERFSLILESASTNQTSMYLCASSHVEGDGANVLTFGAGSRLTVL.

A single count supports this clone. This rearrangement joins TRBV28 to TRBJ1-4; the D gene is possibly TRBD1 (5 bases). Germline V lookup: CDR1 MDHEN, CDR2 SYDVKM. CDR3 size: 17 residues. Between the trimmed V and J ends, which lost 5 bases and 0 bases, there was a span of 16 bases. CDR3 sequence: CASSPHPRASTNEKLFF. The CDR3 DNA sequence: TGTGCCAGCAGTCCCCATCCCAGGGCCTCAACTAATGAAAAACTGTTTTTT.

CDR3 sequence (DNA): TGTGCCAGCAGCGTAGAGGGGGGGAGGTTCCAAGAGACCCAGTACTTC. Amino acid sequence: CASSVEGGRFQETQYF. The chain recombines TRBV9 with TRBJ2-5; D is possibly TRBD2 (7 bases). The CDR3 length is 16 residues. Trimming cost V 0 bases and J 1 base, with 13 bases left between them. Per the germline V gene, CDR1 is SGDLS and CDR2 is YYNGEE.

This sequence joins TRBV10-1 and TRBJ2-5; 9 nucleotides align to TRBD2. This CDR3 comprises 15 residues. The trim removed 3 bases at V and 4 bases at J, leaving 6 bases unmatched. Germline values: CDR1 WNHNN, CDR2 SYGVQD (reference sequence). DNA for the CDR3: TGCGCCAGCAGTGACCGGGTAGCGGGAGTAGAGACCCAGTACTTC. Translated: CASSDRVAGVETQYF.

This clone has a single count. V and J are TRBV6-5 and TRBJ1-2; D is ambiguous. V lost 0 bases, J lost 6 bases, and 14 bases lay in between. The CDR3 runs 15 residues. Germline V gene sequence: CDR1 MNHEY, CDR2 SVGAGI. As DNA, the CDR3 is TGTGCCAGCAGTTACTCGGGCTCCCGTAAGAATGGCTACACCTTC. The encoded protein is CASSYSGSRKNGYTF.

A few counts support this clone. The gene calls are TRBV4-1 and TRBJ1-6, with TRBD1 as a possible D gene (5 bases). V lost 2 bases and J lost 11, with 16 bases in between. The CDR3 has 15 amino acids. From germline, CDR1 is MGHRA and CDR2 YSYEKL. The CDR3 loop reads CASSQSTQAMTPLHF. The CDR3 DNA reads TGCGCCAGCAGCCAATCTACACAGGCTATGACACCCCTCCACTTT.

This clone was picked up a small number of times. The chain employs TRBV6-2 or TRBV6-3 and TRBJ2-5, with TRBD1 matching over 9 bases. The J segment lost 6 bases and the V segment lost 2 bases, leaving 4 bases of the junction unmatched. Germline CDR1 reads MNHEY; CDR2 reads SVGEGT. The CDR3 loop spans 14 amino acids. CDR3 region: CASSYRDRVKTQYF. CDR3 nucleotide sequence: TGTGCCAGCAGTTACCGGGACAGGGTGAAGACCCAGTACTTC.

The rearrangement joins TRBV3-1 (or the pseudogene TRBV3-2) to TRBJ2-1; TRBD2 agrees at 8 bases. This CDR3 region has 16 residues. V dropped 1 base and J dropped 4; count of bases not matched to a gene: 6. Germline V gene sequence: CDR1 LGHDT, CDR2 YNNKEL (reference sequence). The CDR3 protein is CASSQGRASGYNEQFF. The CDR3 bases are TGTGCCAGCAGCCAAGGGCGAGCTAGCGGGTACAATGAGCAGTTCTTC.

The chain carries TRBV28 and TRBJ1-5; a weak D match, TRBD1 (5 bases). This CDR3 is built from 16 residues. V was trimmed by 5 bases and J by 3 bases, leaving 17 bases between them. Germline assignment: CDR1 MDHEN and CDR2 SYDVKM. In DNA form, the CDR3 reads TGTGCCAGCAGTCCGCTGGGCCAGGGCGACAATCAGCCCCAGCATTTT. Protein product: CASSPLGQGDNQPQHF.

The count of this clone is one. V gene TRBV18 combines with J gene TRBJ2-3; 7 bases agree with TRBD2. V shed 3 bases, J shed 0 bases, and the junction held 6 bases outside the gene matches. The CDR3 is 16 amino acids. Germline V lookup: CDR1 KGHSH, CDR2 LQKENI. Here the CDR3 DNA reads TGTGCCAGCTCACCCTGGCTAGCGGCCAGCACAGATACGCAGTATTTT. Translating gives CASSPWLAASTDTQYF.

This rearrangement joins TRBV30 to TRBJ2-1; D is unclear. This CDR3 has 12 amino acids. Germline CDR1 GTSNPN, CDR2 SVGIG (reference sequence). The germline V and J ends were trimmed by 3 bases and 9 bases, with 12 bases remaining between them. The CDR3 sequence: CAWSPISVEQFF. The CDR3 DNA reads as TGTGCCTGGAGCCCTATTAGTGTTGAGCAGTTCTTC. The full variable domain, its missing parts supplied by reference TRBV30 and TRBJ2-1, is SQTIHQWPATLVQPVGSPLSLECTVEGTSNPNLYWYRQAAGRGLQLLFYSVGIGQISSEVPQNLSASRPQDRQFILSSKKLLLSDSGFYLCAWSPISVEQFFGPGTRLTVL.

The rearrangement uses TRBV7-2 and TRBJ2-3; 12 bases match TRBD2. Germline V gene data show CDR1 as SGHTA and CDR2 as FQGNSA. The CDR3 is 18 residues long. Trimming cost V 3 bases and J 5 bases; bases outside gene matches: 12. This CDR3 reads CASSFGLAGPRSGDTQYF. The CDR3 coding sequence is TGTGCCAGCAGCTTCGGACTAGCGGGACCCAGGAGTGGAGATACGCAGTATTTT.

The chain joins TRBV19 to TRBJ2-3; 9 bases are a match to TRBD1. CDR1 is LNHDA and CDR2 is SQIVND in the germline V gene (reference sequence). The CDR3 is 17 residues long. After removal of 6 bases from V and 2 bases from J, the junction contained 12 bases not matched to a gene. As DNA, the CDR3 is TGTGCCAGTAGCCTGTCCCGGGACAGGGTTTTCACAGATACGCAGTATTTT. This sequence encodes CASSLSRDRVFTDTQYF.

The rearrangement joins TRBV2 to TRBJ2-5; 8 nucleotides match TRBD1. The junction had 6 bases not matched to a gene; V was cut back by 7 bases and J by 2 bases. CDR3 size: 14 residues. Germline CDR1 and CDR2: SNHLY and FYNNEI. In DNA, the CDR3 is TGTGCCAGCAAGGGAAGACAGGGGCAAGAGACCCAGTACTTC. This sequence encodes CASKGRQGQETQYF.

This sequence joins TRBV28 and TRBJ2-1, with D possibly TRBD2 on 6 matching bases. Germline V gene data show CDR1 as MDHEN and CDR2 as SYDVKM. This CDR3 has 14 amino acids. V was trimmed by 3 bases and J by 7 bases, leaving 13 bases between them. The CDR3 loop reads CASSLSGEVNEQFF. The CDR3 bases are TGTGCCAGCAGTTTGTCGGGAGAGGTTAATGAGCAGTTCTTC. Variable domain in full (rest from reference TRBV28 and TRBJ2-1): DVKVTQSSRYLVKRTGEKVFLECVQDMDHENMFWYRQDPGLGLRLIYFSYDVKMKEKGDIPEGYSVSREKKERFSLILESASTNQTSMYLCASSLSGEVNEQFFGPGTRLTVL.

This sequence joins TRBV4-3 and TRBJ2-2, with a tentative D call TRBD2 (6 bases). With 0 bases removed from V and 4 bases from J, the gap between germline ends came to 9 bases. Germline lookup yields CDR1 LGHNA and CDR2 YSLEER. The CDR3 contains 15 residues. The CDR3 here is CASSQDVGGTGELFF. The CDR3 DNA reads TGCGCCAGCAGCCAAGATGTGGGAGGCACCGGGGAGCTGTTTTTT.

The chain is built from TRBV30 and TRBJ2-3, with TRBD2 as a possible D gene (7 bases). The germline gives CDR1 GTSNPN, CDR2 SVGIG (reference sequence). This CDR3 is 11 amino acids long. The CDR3 loop reads CSQTGGGTQYF. CDR3 DNA sequence: TGTTCCCAAACGGGGGGCGGTACGCAGTATTTT. The variable domain in full, with the rest retrieved from reference TRBV30 and TRBJ2-3, is SQTIHQWPATLVQPVGSPLSLECTVEGTSNPNLYWYRQAAGRGLQLLFYSVGIGQISSEVPQNLSASRPQDRQFILSSKKLLLSDSGFYLCSQTGGGTQYFGPGTRLTVL.

The rearrangement links TRBV5-1 to TRBJ1-4; TRBD1 matches at 9 bases. CDR1 SGHRS and CDR2 YFSETQ come from the germline V gene. The CDR3 length is 14 residues. The V and J ends lost 0 bases and 8 bases, in that order; junction bases with no gene match: 2. In DNA form, the CDR3 reads TGCGCCAGCAGCTTGGGGACAGGGGAAGAAAAACTGTTTTTT. Its protein product is CASSLGTGEEKLFF.

The V gene is TRBV19, the J gene TRBJ1-6; D call uncertain. From germline, CDR1 is LNHDA and CDR2 SQIVND (reference sequence). V lost 5 bases and J lost 9, with 14 bases in between. This CDR3 is 14 amino acids long. CDR3 in amino acids: CASSDLAGRSPLHF. CDR3 bases: TGTGCCAGTAGTGACCTGGCAGGTCGTTCACCCCTCCACTTT.

This chain links TRBV2 with TRBJ2-6, with D perhaps TRBD1 (5 bases). The CDR3 is made up of 16 amino acids. Trimming stripped 2 bases from V and 13 bases from J, with 21 bases between. Germline V gene lookup returns CDR1 SNHLY and CDR2 FYNNEI. CDR3 residues: CASSETNRWSMLVLTF. CDR3 in DNA: TGTGCCAGCAGTGAAACTAACAGGTGGAGTATGTTGGTCCTGACTTTC.